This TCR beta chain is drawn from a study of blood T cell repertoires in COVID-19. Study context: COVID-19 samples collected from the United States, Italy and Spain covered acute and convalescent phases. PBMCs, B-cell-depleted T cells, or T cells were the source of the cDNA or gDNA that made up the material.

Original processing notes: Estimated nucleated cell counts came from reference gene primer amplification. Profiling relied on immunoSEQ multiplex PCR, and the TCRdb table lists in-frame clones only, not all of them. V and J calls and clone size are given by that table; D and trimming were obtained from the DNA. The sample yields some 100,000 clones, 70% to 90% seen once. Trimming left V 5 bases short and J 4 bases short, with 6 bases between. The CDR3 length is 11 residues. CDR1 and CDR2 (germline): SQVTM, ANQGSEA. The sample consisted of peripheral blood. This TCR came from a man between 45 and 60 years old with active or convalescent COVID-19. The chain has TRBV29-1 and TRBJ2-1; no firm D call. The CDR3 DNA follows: TGCAGCGTTAGCCATTACAATGAGCAGTTCTTC. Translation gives CSVSHYNEQFF.